This is a list of T cell receptor beta chains from one sample in a study of radiotherapy plus CTLA-4 blockade in lung cancer. Some clones are missing from TCRdb's copy, which holds only in-frame ones; the method was immunoSEQ multiplex PCR. This table has tens of thousands of clones, more than 60% appearing once. Sequences were derived from peripheral blood, sampled from a patient treated with radiotherapy plus ipilimumab. The origin of the receptors is a human donor with non-small cell lung cancer who had a partial response to radiotherapy plus ipilimumab. Some clones in this sample may be carry-over from other donors' samples. Both conserved end residues are part of each CDR3. A D gene is named only where the DNA matches it firmly. Not every row has a clone size; where given, it reads once, few, many or a size class.

D	J	V	size	DNA	CDR3
TRBD2	TRBJ2-5	TRBV11-2	-	TGTGCCAGCAGCCTAAGCGGGGGGTGGTTGGAGACCCAGTACTTC	CASSLSGGWLETQYF
TRBD1	TRBJ1-4	TRBV18	-	TGTGCCAGCTCTCAGACACAGGGGGCTTTTGAAAAACTGTTTTTT	CASSQTQGAFEKLFF
TRBD2	TRBJ2-3	TRBV28	-	TGTGCCAGCAGTCGGGGGGACACAGATACGCAGTATTTT	CASSRGDTDTQYF
TRBD1	TRBJ1-6	TRBV5-6	once	TGTGCCAGCAGTTGGACAGGGCGAAATTCACCCCTCCACTTT	CASSWTGRNSPLHF
TRBD1	TRBJ1-2	TRBV5-8	-	TGTGCCAGCAGCATCTCCGGGACAGGGGGCCAGGGCTACACCTTC	CASSISGTGGQGYTF
TRBD1	TRBJ1-3	TRBV7-8	-	TGTGCCAGCAGCGGGAACAGGGGCTTCGGAAACACCATATATTTT	CASSGNRGFGNTIYF
-	TRBJ2-7	TRBV6-5	-	TGTGCCAGCAGTGGTCGAGGTGACTCCTACGAGCAGTACTTC	CASSGRGDSYEQYF
TRBD1	TRBJ1-6	TRBV28	-	TGTGCCAGCAGTTTTTCGACAGGGGGTAATTCACCCCTCCACTTT	CASSFSTGGNSPLHF
-	TRBJ2-7	TRBV4-1	-	TGCGCCAGCAGCCTCTCTACTCCGGGAGAAGCCTACGAGCAGTACTTC	CASSLSTPGEAYEQYF
TRBD1	TRBJ1-2	TRBV28	few	TGTGCCAGCAGTTCGGGACAGGGATATGGCTACACCTTC	CASSSGQGYGYTF